Following are 24 T cell receptor beta chains from one sample sequenced in a study of T cells in Graves' hyperthyroidism and ophthalmopathy. TCR beta CDR3 region amplification was performed from RNA transcripts. The HTBI primer set drove a first-round RT-PCR of the TCR CDR3. TCRdb fed the multiplex PCR reads into MiXCR, producing one record per CDR3 protein. The table includes hundreds of thousands of distinct CDR3 sequences, about 20% detected once. The source material was blood. Every receptor here comes from a man in his forties with Graves' ophthalmopathy.

This clonotype was seen more than once but under ten times. The rearrangement uses TRBV10-3 and TRBJ2-7; TRBD1 matches at 10 bases. Germline loops: CDR1 ENHRY, CDR2 SYGVKD. With 11 bases clipped from V and 2 bases from J, the junction kept 6 bases outside the gene matches. This CDR3 is 13 amino acids long. The CDR3 reads CAVGQGGPYEQYF. The DNA for the CDR3 is TGTGCCGTCGGACAGGGGGGTCCCTACGAGCAGTACTTC.

The V gene is TRBV29-1, the J gene TRBJ2-7; D not certain. Looked up from germline, CDR1 is SQVTM and CDR2 is ANQGSEA. The CDR3 spans 12 residues. V lost 6 bases and J 6 bases, leaving 15 bases between the germline ends. The DNA for the CDR3 is TGCAGCGTCCAGATTATAATAGGCGAGCAGTACTTC. Residues: CSVQIIIGEQYF.

The V call is TRBV7-2, the J call TRBJ1-2; D unclear. CDR1 and CDR2 (germline): SGHTA, FQGNSA. This CDR3 has 14 amino acids. Trimming cost V 3 bases and J 0 bases, with 8 bases left between them. CDR3 coding DNA: TGTGCCAGCAGCTTCTCACCTACTAACTATGGCTACACCTTC. It yields the protein CASSFSPTNYGYTF.

This clonotype has just a few counts. The gene calls are TRBV18 and TRBJ2-1, with D possibly being TRBD2 (5 bases). Trimming pared 3 bases from V and 4 bases from J, leaving 10 bases between. Germline CDR1 is KGHSH and CDR2 is LQKENI. The CDR3 is 14 amino acids. The CDR3 here is CASSPLGAYNEQFF. DNA of the CDR3: TGTGCCAGCTCACCTTTGGGAGCTTACAATGAGCAGTTCTTC.

The rearrangement uses TRBV24-1 and TRBJ2-1; D is undetermined. Trimming took off 4 bases at V and 6 bases at J, with 15 bases between the two ends. This CDR3 is built from 15 residues. Germline V CDR1 and CDR2: KGHDR, SFDVKD. The CDR3 coding sequence is TGTGCCACCAGTGACCCCGGGCCTACCCGCAATGAGCAGTTCTTC. Its translation: CATSDPGPTRNEQFF.

The chain couples TRBV5-5 to TRBJ2-7; TRBD2 matches 9 bases. The CDR3 covers 14 residues. Per the germline V gene, CDR1 is SGHKS and CDR2 is YYEKEE (reference sequence). V shed 3 bases, J shed 3 bases, and the junction held 4 bases outside the gene matches. In DNA, the CDR3 is TGTGCCAGCAGCTCGGGACTAGCCATCTACGAGCAGTACTTC. Protein product: CASSSGLAIYEQYF.

This rearrangement joins TRBV5-1 to TRBJ2-2, with D tentatively TRBD2 (6 bases). The ends were cut back, 3 bases at V and 4 bases at J, with 13 bases in the middle. Germline assignment: CDR1 SGHRS and CDR2 YFSETQ. The CDR3 has 15 amino acids. The CDR3, as DNA: TGCGCCAGCAGCTGGGCCTCAGCGGGCACCGGGGAGCTGTTTTTT. Its protein product is CASSWASAGTGELFF.

This clonotype was found many times. The rearrangement uses TRBV5-1 and TRBJ2-1; TRBD2 aligns across 11 bases. The V gene end was trimmed by 3 bases and the J gene end by 10 bases; junction bases not matched to a gene: 9. This CDR3 is 15 amino acids long. Germline V gene data show CDR1 as SGHRS and CDR2 as YFSETQ. The CDR3: CASSWGLAALREQFF. CDR3 in DNA: TGCGCCAGCAGCTGGGGACTAGCGGCCTTAAGGGAGCAGTTCTTC. Looking up the rest from reference TRBV5-1 and TRBJ2-1 gives the full variable domain: KAGVTQTPRYLIKTRGQQVTLSCSPISGHRSVSWYQQTPGQGLQFLFEYFSETQRNKGNFPGRFSGRQFSNSRSEMNVSTLELGDSALYLCASSWGLAALREQFFGPGTRLTVL.

Only one count was recorded for this clonotype. This chain joins TRBV7-2 and TRBJ2-7; no definite D call. With 5 bases removed from V and 3 bases from J, the gap between germline ends came to 11 bases. Germline V gives CDR1 SGHTA, CDR2 FQGNSA. The CDR3 is 13 amino acids. The CDR3 sequence is CASSILPGYEQYF. The CDR3 DNA is TGTGCCAGCAGCATACTCCCGGGCTACGAGCAGTACTTC.

The table lists this clonotype with many counts. This chain joins TRBV28 and TRBJ2-5; D ambiguous. The V end lost 3 bases, the J end lost 5 bases, and 19 bases lay between the germline ends. The CDR3 consists of 16 residues. Germline V gene data show CDR1 as MDHEN and CDR2 as SYDVKM. CDR3 DNA: TGTGCCAGCAGTTTGGCGTCAGGCTTGGAGTCGGAGACCCAGTACTTC. This encodes CASSLASGLESETQYF.

Here the CDR3 reads CRAVGLAGGYNEQFF. In DNA, the CDR3 is TGCAGGGCCGTGGGACTAGCGGGGGGCTACAATGAGCAGTTCTTC. The V and J genes are TRBV20-1 and TRBJ2-1; 15 bases align to TRBD2. The CDR3 runs to 15 residues. Germline loops: CDR1 DFQATT, CDR2 SNEGSKA (reference sequence).

There are a few counts of this clonotype. V gene TRBV29-1 combines with J gene TRBJ1-1; TRBD1 might be the D (5 bases). The CDR3 contains 13 residues. Germline lookup yields CDR1 SQVTM and CDR2 ANQGSEA. The V end lost 6 bases, the J end lost 5 bases, and 16 bases lay between the germline ends. The CDR3 protein is CSVRQGLGTEAFF. The CDR3 bases are TGCAGCGTCCGGCAGGGCCTAGGGACTGAAGCTTTCTTT.

This clonotype was seen repeatedly, ten times or more. The genes are TRBV27 and TRBJ2-7; D is perhaps TRBD1 (7 bases). The CDR3 runs 14 residues. Trimming pared 6 bases from V and 2 bases from J, leaving 14 bases between. Germline CDR1 reads MNHEY; CDR2 reads SMNVEV (reference sequence). The CDR3 protein is CASSPGGTAYEQYF. CDR3 bases: TGTGCCAGCAGCCCCGGCGGGACAGCCTACGAGCAGTACTTC.

This chain connects TRBV6-2 or TRBV6-3 to TRBJ1-2, with 9 positions matching TRBD1. With 10 bases clipped from V and 8 bases from J, the junction kept 8 bases outside the gene matches. The CDR3 is 12 residues long. From germline, CDR1 is MNHEY and CDR2 SVGEGT. The DNA for the CDR3 is TGTGCCACTTCCCCGACAGGGGGAGGCTACACCTTC. Its protein product is CATSPTGGGYTF.

This clonotype has more than one count but fewer than ten. The V call is TRBV29-1, the J call TRBJ2-6; D is unresolved. The germline V gene encodes CDR1 SQVTM and CDR2 ANQGSEA. V gave up 0 bases and J gave up 0 bases, with 9 bases separating them. The CDR3 extends over 16 amino acids. The CDR3 region has the DNA TGCAGCGTTGAAGATGGGCCCAGCTCTGGGGCCAACGTCCTGACTTTC. This gives the protein CSVEDGPSSGANVLTF.

This clonotype showed up just a few times. This rearrangement joins TRBV12-3 or TRBV12-4 to TRBJ1-4; D gene unclear. Trimming took off 6 bases at V and 6 bases at J, with 14 bases between the two ends. The CDR3 consists of 14 residues. In DNA, the CDR3 is TGTGCCAGCAGCCCCGGGCAGGAGGATGAAAAACTGTTTTTT. It yields the protein CASSPGQEDEKLFF.

V and J are TRBV11-2 and TRBJ2-7, with 14 nucleotides matching TRBD2. V lost 8 bases and J lost 3; bases outside the gene matches: 18. CDR1 SGHAT and CDR2 FQNNGV come from the germline V gene. This CDR3 contains 19 residues. The CDR3 DNA reads as TGTGCCAGCGGATACCCCCCTACCGGGACTAGCGGGAGAGGCTACGAGCAGTACTTC. Translation gives CASGYPPTGTSGRGYEQYF.

The rearrangement links TRBV4-1 to TRBJ2-1; D gene unclear. Trimming pared 4 bases from V and 2 bases from J, leaving 18 bases between. This CDR3 is built from 17 residues. Germline V gene lookup returns CDR1 MGHRA and CDR2 YSYEKL. CDR3 in amino acids: CASSRMDGSRTYNEQFF. For the CDR3, the DNA is TGCGCCAGCAGCCGAATGGACGGGTCAAGGACCTACAATGAGCAGTTCTTC.

This clonotype has a handful of counts. The gene calls are TRBV20-1 and TRBJ2-2; D perhaps matches TRBD2 (5 bases). The CDR3 covers 13 residues. Trimming took off 3 bases at V and 5 bases at J, with 10 bases between the two ends. Germline CDR1 DFQATT, CDR2 SNEGSKA (reference sequence). CDR3 amino acids: CSASDYQTGELFF. The CDR3 DNA follows: TGCAGTGCTAGTGACTACCAGACCGGGGAGCTGTTTTTT.

This clonotype was counted many times. The chain couples TRBV27 to TRBJ1-3; no clear D. V shed 7 bases and J shed 2 bases, with 12 bases lying between them. The CDR3 has 14 amino acids. Looked up from germline, CDR1 is MNHEY and CDR2 is SMNVEV (reference sequence). CDR3: CASKPTGTGNTIYF. The CDR3 DNA is TGTGCCAGCAAGCCGACCGGAACTGGAAACACCATATATTTT.

This clonotype has just one count. CDR3 sequence (DNA): TGCAGCGTTGATCGGACAGGTTATGAGCAGTTCTTC. It is translated as CSVDRTGYEQFF. This chain joins TRBV29-1 and TRBJ2-1, with TRBD1 identical over 7 bases. This CDR3 region has 12 residues. The germline gives CDR1 SQVTM, CDR2 ANQGSEA. The ends lost 3 bases at V and 8 bases at J; junction bases unmatched: 4.

CDR3 region: CSVEHTPPPSYEQYF. The CDR3 DNA reads TGCAGCGTTGAACATACGCCTCCCCCTTCCTACGAGCAGTACTTC. The chain carries TRBV29-1 and TRBJ2-7; no clear D gene. Germline CDR1 SQVTM, CDR2 ANQGSEA. The CDR3 covers 15 residues. Between the trimmed V and J ends, which lost 2 bases and 1 base, there was a span of 15 bases.

At least ten counts were recorded for this clonotype. The CDR3 reads CASTGGTGSNQPQHF. CDR3 nucleotides: TGTGCCAGCACAGGGGGCACAGGGAGCAATCAGCCCCAGCATTTT. The gene calls are TRBV2 and TRBJ1-5; 8 nucleotides agree with TRBD1. The CDR3 has 15 amino acids. V lost 7 bases, J lost 1 base, and 6 bases stayed unmatched. Germline CDR1 reads SNHLY; CDR2 reads FYNNEI.

The chain is built from TRBV3-1 and TRBJ2-1; D gene unclear. CDR1 is LGHDT and CDR2 is YNNKEL in the germline V gene (reference sequence). V was pared by 4 bases and J by 3 bases, with 7 bases between. CDR3 length: 13 amino acids. CDR3 bases: TGTGCCAGCAGCCGAGACAACTACAATGAGCAGTTCTTC. This sequence encodes CASSRDNYNEQFF.